Presented here are 25 T cell receptor beta chains from one specimen sequenced in a study of cytomegalovirus exposure and HLA in healthy donors. The PCR made use of 60 Vbeta and 13 Jbeta primers. Measured with immunoSEQ multiplex PCR; TCRdb has only the in-frame clones, and not every one. The sample carries around 53,000 clones, approximately 82% recorded once. Sequenced sample: PBMCs. These receptors originate from a man aged 50 to 60 in good health and CMV-seronegative.

V gene TRBV30 combines with J gene TRBJ2-2; no clear D. Trimming took off 0 bases at V and 3 bases at J, with 8 bases between the two ends. Per germline, CDR1 GTSNPN and CDR2 SVGIG (reference sequence). The CDR3 is 14 amino acids. In nucleotides, the CDR3 is TGTGCCTGGAGTGTAAGCTTGGACACCGGGGAGCTGTTTTTT. This sequence encodes CAWSVSLDTGELFF. Looking up the rest from reference TRBV30 and TRBJ2-2 gives the full variable domain: SQTIHQWPATLVQPVGSPLSLECTVEGTSNPNLYWYRQAAGRGLQLLFYSVGIGQISSEVPQNLSASRPQDRQFILSSKKLLLSDSGFYLCAWSVSLDTGELFFGEGSRLTVL.

The chain employs TRBV13 and TRBJ2-4, with D perhaps TRBD2 (7 bases). Looked up from germline, CDR1 is PRHDT and CDR2 is FYEKMQ (reference sequence). The V end lost 5 bases, the J end lost 8 bases, and 19 bases lay between the germline ends. The CDR3 extends over 15 amino acids. CDR3 amino acids: CASSPIGGGLDIQYF. CDR3 DNA sequence: TGTGCCAGCAGCCCTATTGGGGGGGGCCTGGACATTCAGTACTTC.

The chain joins TRBV5-1 to TRBJ1-2; D possibly corresponds to TRBD1 (6 bases). V was cut by 5 bases and J by 3 bases, with 11 bases left in between. Germline V gene data show CDR1 as SGHRS and CDR2 as YFSETQ. This CDR3 contains 13 residues. The DNA of the CDR3 is TGCGCCAGCAGTGGACAGAGCCACTATGGCTACACCTTC. Encoded protein: CASSGQSHYGYTF. Looking up the rest from reference TRBV5-1 and TRBJ1-2 gives the full variable domain: KAGVTQTPRYLIKTRGQQVTLSCSPISGHRSVSWYQQTPGQGLQFLFEYFSETQRNKGNFPGRFSGRQFSNSRSEMNVSTLELGDSALYLCASSGQSHYGYTFGSGTRLTVV.

This clone has a handful of counts. The gene calls are TRBV29-1 and TRBJ2-3; 8 nucleotides align to TRBD2. The CDR3 runs to 18 residues. V shed 0 bases and J 6 bases; nucleotides not matched to a gene: 17. Looked up from germline, CDR1 is SQVTM and CDR2 is ANQGSEA. CDR3 in amino acids: CSVEDPPLLAAHQDTQYF. For the CDR3, the DNA is TGCAGCGTTGAAGATCCCCCACTACTAGCGGCGCACCAGGATACGCAGTATTTT.

This clone was observed once. V and J are TRBV7-9 and TRBJ1-2; 7 nucleotides align to TRBD1. The CDR3 is 15 residues long. Germline V gene lookup returns CDR1 SEHNR and CDR2 FQNEAQ (reference sequence). Losses at the gene ends were 2 bases for V and 3 bases for J; bases not matched to a gene: 6. The CDR3 DNA follows: TGTGCCAGCAGCTTATCCAGGGGGGTTTACTATGGCTACACCTTC. Protein product: CASSLSRGVYYGYTF. The whole variable domain, remainder taken from reference TRBV7-9 and TRBJ1-2, is DTGVSQNPRHKITKRGQNVTFRCDPISEHNRLYWYRQTLGQGPEFLTYFQNEAQLEKSRLLSDRFSAERPKGSFSTLEIQRTEQGDSAMYLCASSLSRGVYYGYTFGSGTRLTVV.

The rearrangement links TRBV7-9 to TRBJ2-2; 8 positions agree with TRBD2. V shed 3 bases and J 1 base; nucleotides not matched to a gene: 1. The germline gives CDR1 SEHNR, CDR2 FQNEAQ (reference sequence). The CDR3 covers 15 residues. CDR3 coding DNA: TGTGCCAGCAGCTTGAGCGGGGGGAACACCGGGGAGCTGTTTTTT. Translation: CASSLSGGNTGELFF.

The rearrangement uses TRBV5-1 and TRBJ2-2; 7 nucleotides agree with TRBD1. V shed 1 base and J 2 bases; nucleotides not matched to a gene: 5. The CDR3 runs 16 residues. The germline V gene has CDR1 SGHRS and CDR2 YFSETQ. This CDR3 is CASSLRTGGNTGELFF. The CDR3 DNA reads as TGCGCCAGCAGCTTGAGGACAGGTGGAAACACCGGGGAGCTGTTTTTT. The variable domain in full, completed from reference TRBV5-1 and TRBJ2-2, reads KAGVTQTPRYLIKTRGQQVTLSCSPISGHRSVSWYQQTPGQGLQFLFEYFSETQRNKGNFPGRFSGRQFSNSRSEMNVSTLELGDSALYLCASSLRTGGNTGELFFGEGSRLTVL.

The rearrangement joins TRBV2 to TRBJ2-1, with D tentatively TRBD1 (6 bases). This CDR3 has 14 amino acids. Germline CDR1 SNHLY, CDR2 FYNNEI. V shed 7 bases and J shed 6 bases, with 16 bases lying between them. The CDR3 here is CASKNGGPGNEQFF. Written as DNA, the CDR3 is TGTGCCAGCAAAAATGGGGGCCCCGGCAATGAGCAGTTCTTC.

The chain recombines TRBV29-1 with TRBJ2-7, with a tentative D call TRBD1 (5 bases). Per the germline V gene, CDR1 is SQVTM and CDR2 is ANQGSEA. This CDR3 is 11 amino acids long. V dropped 4 bases and J dropped 2 bases, with 6 bases sitting between them. CDR3 DNA: TGCAGCGTTGGCAGGGCCTACGAGCAGTACTTC. The encoded protein is CSVGRAYEQYF.

The CDR3 sequence: CASSLGGRDEKLFF. The CDR3 DNA is TGTGCCAGCAGCTTGGGGGGGCGTGATGAAAAACTGTTTTTT. This chain connects TRBV5-6 to TRBJ1-4; TRBD1 is a possible D gene (6 bases). There are 14 residues in the CDR3. V shed 0 bases and J shed 6 bases, with 9 bases lying between them. Per germline, CDR1 SGHDT and CDR2 YYEEEE. The complete variable domain, with remaining parts taken from reference TRBV5-6 and TRBJ1-4, reads DAGVTQSPTHLIKTRGQQVTLRCSPKSGHDTVSWYQQALGQGPQFIFQYYEEEERQRGNFPDRFSGHQFPNYSSELNVNALLLGDSALYLCASSLGGRDEKLFFGSGTQLSVL.

This clone was counted a single time. V and J are TRBV28 and TRBJ1-2; TRBD1 matches at 10 bases. CDR3 length: 14 amino acids. Trimming at V came to 6 bases and at J to 4 bases, leaving 5 bases not matched to a gene. In germline, CDR1 is MDHEN, CDR2 SYDVKM. CDR3 DNA sequence: TGTGCCAGCAGGGACAGGGGGACTCGCTATGGCTACACCTTC. Translating it yields CASRDRGTRYGYTF.

The CDR3 protein is CSVGGQGAAGELFF. The CDR3 nucleotides read TGCAGCGTTGGTGGGCAGGGGGCGGCCGGGGAGCTGTTTTTT. This rearrangement joins TRBV29-1 to TRBJ2-2; 8 bases fit TRBD1. CDR1 and CDR2 (germline): SQVTM, ANQGSEA. J was trimmed by 6 bases and V by 4 bases; bases with no gene match: 7. This CDR3 is built from 14 residues.

This rearrangement joins TRBV11-3 to TRBJ2-7, with 8 positions matching TRBD1. The CDR3 covers 18 residues. From germline, CDR1 is SGHNT and CDR2 YENEEA. Unmatched junction bases numbered 18, after V lost 5 bases and J lost 3 bases. The CDR3 DNA sequence: TGTGCCAGCAGCCCCCCCCCGGCAAGGGACAGGATATTCTACGAGCAGTACTTC. Amino acids: CASSPPPARDRIFYEQYF.

The chain employs TRBV7-9 and TRBJ2-7; possible D gene TRBD2, 6 bases. CDR3 length equals 14 residues. The germline CDR1 and CDR2 sequences are SEHNR and FQNEAQ (reference sequence). Trimming cost V 5 bases and J 4 bases, with 15 bases left between them. CDR3 loop: CASSPVFGGYEQYF. As DNA, the CDR3 is TGTGCCAGCAGCCCCGTTTTTGGGGGGTACGAGCAGTACTTC. Drawing the rest from reference TRBV7-9 and TRBJ2-7, the complete variable domain is DTGVSQNPRHKITKRGQNVTFRCDPISEHNRLYWYRQTLGQGPEFLTYFQNEAQLEKSRLLSDRFSAERPKGSFSTLEIQRTEQGDSAMYLCASSPVFGGYEQYFGPGTRLTVT.

The chain recombines TRBV7-9 with TRBJ2-2, with a possible D match to TRBD1 (6 bases). Germline CDR1 SEHNR, CDR2 FQNEAQ (reference sequence). CDR3 length: 15 residues. Trimming left V 6 bases short and J 0 bases short, with 11 bases between. Written as DNA, the CDR3 is TGTGCCAGCAGAATACAGGGAACGAACACCGGGGAGCTGTTTTTT. Its translation: CASRIQGTNTGELFF.

The chain couples TRBV11-1 to TRBJ2-6; 10 positions agree with TRBD1. The V gene end was trimmed by 5 bases and the J gene end by 3 bases; junction bases not matched to a gene: 7. The CDR3 runs to 17 residues. Germline CDR1 is SGHAT and CDR2 is FQDESV (reference sequence). The CDR3 spells CASSIRTGGRGANVLTF. DNA for the CDR3: TGTGCCAGCAGCATACGGACAGGGGGTCGTGGGGCCAACGTCCTGACTTTC.

The DNA of the CDR3 is TGTGCCAGCAGCTATGGCGGGACAGCTTCTTACAATGAGCAGTTCTTC. Its protein is CASSYGGTASYNEQFF. J is TRBJ2-1 and V is TRBV5-6, with a possible D match to TRBD1 (7 bases). With 3 bases removed from V and 4 bases from J, the gap between germline ends came to 17 bases. This CDR3 region has 16 residues. Germline loops: CDR1 SGHDT, CDR2 YYEEEE.

The rearrangement joins TRBV19 to TRBJ2-2, with D possibly matching TRBD2 (7 bases). The V gene's germline CDR1 is LNHDA and CDR2 SQIVND (reference sequence). Trimming took off 7 bases at V and 3 bases at J, with 12 bases between the two ends. This CDR3 comprises 14 residues. CDR3 nucleotides: TGTGCCAGTAAGCGGGACACCTACACCGGGGAGCTGTTTTTT. Translating gives CASKRDTYTGELFF.

The chain employs TRBV7-9 and TRBJ1-2; D might be TRBD1 (5 bases). The length of the CDR3 is 14 residues. The germline V gene has CDR1 SEHNR and CDR2 FQNEAQ (reference sequence). V was shortened by 0 bases and J by 6 bases, with 11 bases between the two germline ends. The CDR3 DNA reads as TGTGCCAGCAGCTTAGCTGGGCAGGGTGATGGCTACACCTTC. Translating gives CASSLAGQGDGYTF.

V and J are TRBV5-5 and TRBJ1-5; the D is unclear. Trimming removed 4 bases at V and 0 bases at J, with 5 bases between. This CDR3 contains 13 residues. CDR1 and CDR2 from the germline V gene are SGHKS and YYEKEE (reference sequence). For the CDR3, the DNA is TGTGCCAGCAGCGTTTATAGCAATCAGCCCCAGCATTTT. Translating it yields CASSVYSNQPQHF.

This chain joins TRBV30 and TRBJ2-6; the D gene is possibly TRBD1 (5 bases). This CDR3 has 17 residues. Trimming stripped 3 bases from V and 2 bases from J, with 17 bases between. Germline V lookup: CDR1 GTSNPN, CDR2 SVGIG (reference sequence). The CDR3 DNA sequence: TGTGCCTGGAGGGAAGACAGCCTGGTCACTGGGGCCAACGTCCTGACTTTC. Residues: CAWREDSLVTGANVLTF. The full variable domain, rest sourced from reference TRBV30 and TRBJ2-6, is SQTIHQWPATLVQPVGSPLSLECTVEGTSNPNLYWYRQAAGRGLQLLFYSVGIGQISSEVPQNLSASRPQDRQFILSSKKLLLSDSGFYLCAWREDSLVTGANVLTFGAGSRLTVL.

This chain links TRBV9 with TRBJ1-1; TRBD1 aligns across 12 bases. V was pared by 3 bases and J by 4 bases, with 7 bases of the junction left unmatched. The CDR3 covers 16 residues. Looked up from germline, CDR1 is SGDLS and CDR2 is YYNGEE. This CDR3 reads CASSAPGTGGGTEAFF. Here the CDR3 DNA reads TGTGCCAGCAGCGCCCCCGGGACAGGGGGCGGCACTGAAGCTTTCTTT.

Only one count was recorded for this clone. V usage is TRBV4-2 and J usage is TRBJ2-5, with 8 bases matching TRBD2. V gave up 1 base and J gave up 2 bases; unmatched junction bases: 9. The CDR3 sequence is 17 residues long. Germline V gene sequence: CDR1 LGHNA, CDR2 YNFKEQ. The DNA for the CDR3 is TGTGCCAGCAGCCAAGCCCACGGGAGCGGGGGACAAGAGACCCAGTACTTC. Its translation is CASSQAHGSGGQETQYF.

The CDR3 reads CASLPGGNIGGYTF. The DNA for the CDR3 is TGTGCCAGTCTGCCAGGGGGCAACATTGGTGGCTACACCTTC. The chain employs TRBV19 and TRBJ1-2; 8 nucleotides align to TRBD1. Losses at the gene ends were 8 bases for V and 7 bases for J; bases not matched to a gene: 12. CDR1 is LNHDA, CDR2 SQIVND, per germline (reference sequence). This CDR3 region has 14 residues.

The chain links TRBV19 to TRBJ2-5; a possible D gene is TRBD1 (6 bases). Germline-derived CDR1 and CDR2 are LNHDA and SQIVND (reference sequence). The CDR3 spans 17 residues. Trimming removed 3 bases at V and 3 bases at J, with 20 bases between. CDR3 region: CASSMFDIQGTEETQYF. CDR3 DNA sequence: TGTGCCAGTAGTATGTTTGATATTCAGGGGACGGAAGAGACCCAGTACTTC.